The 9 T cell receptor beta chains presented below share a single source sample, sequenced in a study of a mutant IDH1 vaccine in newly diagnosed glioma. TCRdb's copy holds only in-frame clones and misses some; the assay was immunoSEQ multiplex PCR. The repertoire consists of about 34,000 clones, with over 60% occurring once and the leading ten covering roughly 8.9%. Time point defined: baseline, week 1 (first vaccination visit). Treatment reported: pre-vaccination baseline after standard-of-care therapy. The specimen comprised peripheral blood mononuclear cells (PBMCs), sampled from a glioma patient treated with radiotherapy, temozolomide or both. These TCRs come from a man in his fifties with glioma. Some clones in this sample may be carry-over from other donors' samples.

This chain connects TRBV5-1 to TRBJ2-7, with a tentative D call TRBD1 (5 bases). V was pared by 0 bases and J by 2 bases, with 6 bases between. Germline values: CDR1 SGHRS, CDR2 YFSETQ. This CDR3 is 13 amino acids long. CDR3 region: CASSLAGTYEQYF. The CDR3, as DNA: TGCGCCAGCAGCTTGGCAGGGACCTACGAGCAGTACTTC.

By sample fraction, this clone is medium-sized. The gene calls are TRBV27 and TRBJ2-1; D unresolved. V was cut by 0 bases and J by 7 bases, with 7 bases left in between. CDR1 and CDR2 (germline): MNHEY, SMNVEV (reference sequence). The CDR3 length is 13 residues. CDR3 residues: CASSLSHRNEQFF. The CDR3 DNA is TGTGCCAGCAGTTTATCCCACCGGAATGAGCAGTTCTTC.

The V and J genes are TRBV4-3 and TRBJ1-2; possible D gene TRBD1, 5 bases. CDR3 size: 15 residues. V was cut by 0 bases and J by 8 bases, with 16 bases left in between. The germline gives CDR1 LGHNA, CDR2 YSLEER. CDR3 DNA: TGCGCCAGCAGCCAAGAAGACGGGGGAGTTGGAGGCTACACCTTC. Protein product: CASSQEDGGVGGYTF.

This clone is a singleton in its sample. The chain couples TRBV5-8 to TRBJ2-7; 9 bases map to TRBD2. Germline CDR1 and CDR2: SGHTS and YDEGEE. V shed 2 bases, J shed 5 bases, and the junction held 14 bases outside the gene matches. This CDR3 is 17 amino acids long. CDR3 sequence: CASSFDPREGLANEQYF. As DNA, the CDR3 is TGTGCCAGCAGCTTTGATCCGCGGGAGGGACTGGCTAACGAGCAGTACTTC.

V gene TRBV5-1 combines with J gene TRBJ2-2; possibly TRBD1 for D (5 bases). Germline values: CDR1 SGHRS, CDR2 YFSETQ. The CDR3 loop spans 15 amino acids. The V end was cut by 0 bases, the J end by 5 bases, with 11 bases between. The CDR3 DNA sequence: TGCGCCAGCAGCTTGGTTTTAGGGGCAACCGGGGAGCTGTTTTTT. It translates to CASSLVLGATGELFF.

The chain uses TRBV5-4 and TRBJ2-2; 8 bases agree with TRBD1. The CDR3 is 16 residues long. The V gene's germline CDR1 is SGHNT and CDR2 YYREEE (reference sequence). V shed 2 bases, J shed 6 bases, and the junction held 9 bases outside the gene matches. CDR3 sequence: CASSFGQGIYSGELFF. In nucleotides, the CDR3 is TGTGCCAGCAGCTTTGGACAGGGTATATACTCCGGGGAGCTGTTTTTT.

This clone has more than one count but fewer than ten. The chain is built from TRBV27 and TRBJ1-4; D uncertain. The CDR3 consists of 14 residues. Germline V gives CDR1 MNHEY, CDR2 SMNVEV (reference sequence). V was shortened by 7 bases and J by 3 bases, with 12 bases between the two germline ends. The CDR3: CASKGALPNEKLFF. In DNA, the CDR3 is TGTGCCAGCAAGGGCGCCCTCCCTAATGAAAAACTGTTTTTT.

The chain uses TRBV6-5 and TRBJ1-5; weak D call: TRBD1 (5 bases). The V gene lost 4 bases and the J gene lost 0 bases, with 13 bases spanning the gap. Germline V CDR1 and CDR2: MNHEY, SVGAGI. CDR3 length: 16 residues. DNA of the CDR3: TGTGCCAGCAGTTCCGGGACGGGGTATAGCAATCAGCCCCAGCATTTT. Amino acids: CASSSGTGYSNQPQHF.

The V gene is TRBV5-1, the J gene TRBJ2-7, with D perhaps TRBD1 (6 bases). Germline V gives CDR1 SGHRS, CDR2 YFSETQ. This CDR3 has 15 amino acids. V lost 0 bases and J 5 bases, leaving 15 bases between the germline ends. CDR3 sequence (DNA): TGCGCCAGCAGCTTGGGCAGGGGATCTTCCCACGAGCAGTACTTC. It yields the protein CASSLGRGSSHEQYF. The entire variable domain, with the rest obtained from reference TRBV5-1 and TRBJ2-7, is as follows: KAGVTQTPRYLIKTRGQQVTLSCSPISGHRSVSWYQQTPGQGLQFLFEYFSETQRNKGNFPGRFSGRQFSNSRSEMNVSTLELGDSALYLCASSLGRGSSHEQYFGPGTRLTVT.